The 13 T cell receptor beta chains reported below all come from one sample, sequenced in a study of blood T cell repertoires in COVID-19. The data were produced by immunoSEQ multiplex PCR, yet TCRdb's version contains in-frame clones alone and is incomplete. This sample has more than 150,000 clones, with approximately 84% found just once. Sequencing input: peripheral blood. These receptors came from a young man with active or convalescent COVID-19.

The CDR3 nucleotides are TGTGCCAGCAGCCCCTCGCACCCGGGTATTGGCTACACCTTC. This sequence encodes CASSPSHPGIGYTF. This chain joins TRBV11-2 and TRBJ1-2; D unclear. The CDR3 is 14 residues long. V shed 5 bases and J shed 7 bases, with 17 bases lying between them. In germline, CDR1 is SGHAT, CDR2 FQNNGV.

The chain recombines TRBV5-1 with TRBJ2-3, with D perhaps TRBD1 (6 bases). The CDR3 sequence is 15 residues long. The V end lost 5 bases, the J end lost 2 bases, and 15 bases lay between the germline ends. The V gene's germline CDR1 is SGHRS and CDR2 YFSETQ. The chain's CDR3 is CASRADRTYTDTQYF. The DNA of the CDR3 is TGCGCCAGCAGGGCTGACAGGACCTACACAGATACGCAGTATTTT. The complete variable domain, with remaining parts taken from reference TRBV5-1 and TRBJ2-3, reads KAGVTQTPRYLIKTRGQQVTLSCSPISGHRSVSWYQQTPGQGLQFLFEYFSETQRNKGNFPGRFSGRQFSNSRSEMNVSTLELGDSALYLCASRADRTYTDTQYFGPGTRLTVL.

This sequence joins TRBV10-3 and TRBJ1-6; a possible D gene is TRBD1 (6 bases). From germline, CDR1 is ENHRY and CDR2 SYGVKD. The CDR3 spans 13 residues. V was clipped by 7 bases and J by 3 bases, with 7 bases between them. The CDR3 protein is CAIMDSYNSPLHF. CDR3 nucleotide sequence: TGTGCCATCATGGACAGCTATAATTCACCCCTCCACTTT.

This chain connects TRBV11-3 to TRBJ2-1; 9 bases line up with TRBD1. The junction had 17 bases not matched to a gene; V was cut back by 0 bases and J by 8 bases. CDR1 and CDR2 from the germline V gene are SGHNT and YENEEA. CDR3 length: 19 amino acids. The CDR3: CASSLDRVGRDRAEDEQFF. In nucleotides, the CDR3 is TGTGCCAGCAGCTTAGATCGGGTCGGGCGGGACAGGGCGGAAGATGAGCAGTTCTTC.

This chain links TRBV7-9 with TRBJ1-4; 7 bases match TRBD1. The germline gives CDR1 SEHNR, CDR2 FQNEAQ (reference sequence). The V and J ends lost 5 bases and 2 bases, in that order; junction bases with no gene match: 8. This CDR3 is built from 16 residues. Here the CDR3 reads CASSATQGVTNEKLFF. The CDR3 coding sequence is TGTGCCAGCAGCGCAACTCAGGGGGTTACTAATGAAAAACTGTTTTTT.

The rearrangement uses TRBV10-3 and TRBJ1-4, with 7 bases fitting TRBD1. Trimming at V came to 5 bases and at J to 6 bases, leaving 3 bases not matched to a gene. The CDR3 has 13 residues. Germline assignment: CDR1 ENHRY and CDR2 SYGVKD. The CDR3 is CAISPGTDEKLFF. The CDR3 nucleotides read TGTGCCATCAGTCCCGGGACAGATGAAAAACTGTTTTTT.

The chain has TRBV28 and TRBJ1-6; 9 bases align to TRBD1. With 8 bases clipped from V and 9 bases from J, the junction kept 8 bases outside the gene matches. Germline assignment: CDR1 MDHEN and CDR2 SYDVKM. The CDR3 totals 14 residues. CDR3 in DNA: TGTGCCAGCCTCACGGGACAGGGTTTTTCACCCCTCCACTTT. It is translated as CASLTGQGFSPLHF.

CDR3 in amino acids: CASSPREGSEQYF. In DNA form, the CDR3 reads TGTGCCAGCAGCCCACGTGAGGGAAGCGAGCAGTACTTC. The rearrangement uses TRBV9 and TRBJ2-7; possible D gene TRBD2, 5 bases. The germline V gene has CDR1 SGDLS and CDR2 YYNGEE. The CDR3 is 13 amino acids. Trimming left V 4 bases short and J 6 bases short, with 14 bases between.

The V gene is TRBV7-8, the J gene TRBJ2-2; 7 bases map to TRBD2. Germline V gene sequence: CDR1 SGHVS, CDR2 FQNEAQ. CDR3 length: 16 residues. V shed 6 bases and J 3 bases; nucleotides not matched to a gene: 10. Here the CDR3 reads CASSYLGGSYTGELFF. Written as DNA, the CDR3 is TGTGCCAGCAGTTACCTGGGGGGGTCTTACACCGGGGAGCTGTTTTTT.

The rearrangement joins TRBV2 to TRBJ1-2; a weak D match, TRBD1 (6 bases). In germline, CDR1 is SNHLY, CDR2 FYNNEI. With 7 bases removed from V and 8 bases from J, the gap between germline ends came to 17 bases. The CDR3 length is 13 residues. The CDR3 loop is CASIWNRVYGYTF. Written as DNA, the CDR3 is TGTGCCAGCATATGGAACAGGGTATACGGCTACACCTTC. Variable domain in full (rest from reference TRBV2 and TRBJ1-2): EPEVTQTPSHQVTQMGQEVILRCVPISNHLYFYWYRQILGQKVEFLVSFYNNEISEKSEIFDDQFSVERPDGSNFTLKIRSTKLEDSAMYFCASIWNRVYGYTFGSGTRLTVV.

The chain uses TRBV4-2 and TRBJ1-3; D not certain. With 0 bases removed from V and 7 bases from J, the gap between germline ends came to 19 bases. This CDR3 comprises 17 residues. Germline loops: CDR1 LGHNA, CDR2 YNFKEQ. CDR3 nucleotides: TGTGCCAGCAGCCAAGATGTAATGACGGGAATTCGGAACACCATATATTTT. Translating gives CASSQDVMTGIRNTIYF.

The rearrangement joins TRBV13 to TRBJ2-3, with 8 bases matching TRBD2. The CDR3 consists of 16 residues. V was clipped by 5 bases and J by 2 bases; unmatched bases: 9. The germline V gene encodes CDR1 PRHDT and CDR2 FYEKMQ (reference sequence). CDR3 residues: CASSPQISGDTDTQYF. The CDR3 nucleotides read TGTGCCAGCAGCCCCCAGATTAGCGGGGACACAGATACGCAGTATTTT.

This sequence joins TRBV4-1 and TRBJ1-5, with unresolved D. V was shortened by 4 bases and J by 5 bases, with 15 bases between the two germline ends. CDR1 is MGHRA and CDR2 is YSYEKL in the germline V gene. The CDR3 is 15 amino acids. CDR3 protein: CASSRGFGFYQPQHF. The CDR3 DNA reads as TGCGCCAGCAGCCGCGGATTCGGGTTCTATCAGCCCCAGCATTTT.